The rows below give T cell receptor beta chains drawn from one sample of a study of blood T cell repertoires in COVID-19. Assay used: immunoSEQ multiplex PCR; TCRdb lists only in-frame clones, some missing. The repertoire holds about 150,000 clones, with roughly 84% as singletons. The source material was peripheral blood. These receptors were obtained from a man under 40 with COVID-19, enrolled during active disease. CDR3s include the opening cysteine and the closing phenylalanine or tryptophan. A D gene is named only where the DNA matches it firmly. Not every row has a clone size; where given, it reads once, few, many or a size class.

>TRBV6-5|TRBJ1-2|.|.
TGTGCCAGCACCCGAAGGGGGTATGGCTACACCTTC
CASTRRGYGYTF
>TRBV4-3|TRBJ2-4|.|.
TGCGCCAGCAGCCCTGAAGTGAGGACAGTAAACATTCAGTACTTC
CASSPEVRTVNIQYF
>TRBV19|TRBJ2-5|TRBD2|.
TGTGCCAGTAGTATAACTGGCGGGAGGCCAGAGACCCAGTACTTC
CASSITGGRPETQYF
>TRBV28|TRBJ1-5|.|.
TGTGCCAGCAGTCTCCACGGGGGCAATCAGCCCCAGCATTTT
CASSLHGGNQPQHF
>TRBV11-2|TRBJ2-1|TRBD2|.
TGTGCCAGCAGCTTAGTTAGCGGGAGTAATGAGCAGTTCTTC
CASSLVSGSNEQFF
>TRBV7-9|TRBJ1-2|TRBD1|.
TGTGCCAGCAGCTTAGGGACAGGGGTCGGCTATGGCTACACCTTC
CASSLGTGVGYGYTF
>TRBV20-1|TRBJ1-2|.|.
TGCAGTGCTGCGATAGACTATGGCTACACCTTC
CSAAIDYGYTF
>TRBV19|TRBJ1-2|TRBD1|.
TGTGCCAGTAGTATTGGACAGGAAGCTAACTATGGCTACACCTTC
CASSIGQEANYGYTF
>TRBV4-3|TRBJ2-7|TRBD1|.
TGCGCCAGCAGTTGGGGCTCGGACAGGGCCAACGAGCAGTACTTC
CASSWGSDRANEQYF
>TRBV27|TRBJ2-7|.|.
TGTGCCAGCAGTTTCCAAGGCAGGTCAGGCGAGCAGTACTTC
CASSFQGRSGEQYF
>TRBV29-1|TRBJ2-3|TRBD2|.
TGCAGCGTGGGGACTAGCGGCTACACAGATACGCAGTATTTT
CSVGTSGYTDTQYF
>TRBV6-5|TRBJ1-4|TRBD1|.
TGTGCCAGCAGTTACAACAGGGGGGTAATTGAAAAACTGTTTTTT
CASSYNRGVIEKLFF
>TRBV6-2/TRBV6-3|TRBJ1-3|.|.
TGTGCCAGCAGCCCCCAGGTCTCTGGAAACACCATATATTTT
CASSPQVSGNTIYF
>TRBV6-1|TRBJ2-1|TRBD2|.
TGTGCCAGCAGTGAACCTAGCGGGAGACAGAATGAGCAGTTCTTC
CASSEPSGRQNEQFF
>TRBV10-3|TRBJ1-1|.|.
TGTGCCATCAGTGAAGGCAGGGTGAACACTGAAGCTTTCTTT
CAISEGRVNTEAFF
>TRBV10-2|TRBJ2-3|TRBD2|.
TGCGCCAGCAGTGAGTCTGCGGGAGGGGTCGATACGCAGTATTTT
CASSESAGGVDTQYF
>TRBV19|TRBJ1-5|TRBD1|.
TGTGCCAGTAGTTCAACAGGGGGGGGCAATCAGCCCCAGCATTTT
CASSSTGGGNQPQHF
>TRBV27|TRBJ2-7|TRBD2|.
TGTGCCAGCAGTACACTAGCGGGGGGTTACGAGCAGTACTTC
CASSTLAGGYEQYF
>TRBV6-2/TRBV6-3|TRBJ1-1|TRBD1|.
TGTGCCAGCAGTTACTCACTAGGGGGCGAGAACACTGAAGCTTTCTTT
CASSYSLGGENTEAFF
>TRBV24-1|TRBJ1-1|TRBD1|.
TGTGCCACCGGGACAGGGAACACTGAAGCTTTCTTT
CATGTGNTEAFF
>TRBV6-5|TRBJ1-1|.|.
TGTGCCAGCAAGCGGGGCGTTTACACTGAAGCTTTCTTT
CASKRGVYTEAFF
>TRBV18|TRBJ1-5|.|once
TGTGCCAGCTCAGCCCGACAAGAGAAGAATCAGCCCCAGCATTTT
CASSARQEKNQPQHF
>TRBV19|TRBJ2-7|.|.
TGTGCCAGTAGTATCCAGGTGAACTACGAGCAGTACTTC
CASSIQVNYEQYF
>TRBV27|TRBJ2-3|.|.
TGTGCCAGCAGTTTCTTGGGACTGGGGCAGTCAGATACGCAGTATTTT
CASSFLGLGQSDTQYF
>TRBV11-3|TRBJ2-1|TRBD2|.
TGTGCCAGCAGCCGCGGGGGTACCAACAATGAGCAGTTCTTC
CASSRGGTNNEQFF
>TRBV6-5|TRBJ1-2|TRBD1|.
TGTGCCAGCAGGTTAACCCGACAGGGGGCGCATGGCTACACCTTC
CASRLTRQGAHGYTF
>TRBV28|TRBJ1-4|.|.
TGTGCCAGCAGTTCCCGGGATGCAACTAATGAAAAACTGTTTTTT
CASSSRDATNEKLFF
>TRBV7-2|TRBJ1-1|.|.
TGTGCCAGCAGCCCCAGGGCTAACACTGAAGCTTTCTTT
CASSPRANTEAFF
>TRBV28|TRBJ1-1|TRBD1|.
TGTGCCAGCAGGTTTAGGGGTAGAGACAGGGGGCGCATCACTGAAGCTTTCTTT
CASRFRGRDRGRITEAFF
>TRBV28|TRBJ1-6|.|.
TGTGCCAGCAGTTTAACAGGGCAGTATAATTCACCCCTCCACTTT
CASSLTGQYNSPLHF
>TRBV19|TRBJ2-7|.|.
TGTGCCAGTAGTATGTCCGGGACTCCCAACGAGCAGTACTTC
CASSMSGTPNEQYF
>TRBV10-3|TRBJ2-2|TRBD1|.
TGTGCCATCAGTCCCGGGACAGGGGCGGTCACCGGGGAGCTGTTTTTT
CAISPGTGAVTGELFF
>TRBV9|TRBJ2-2|.|.
TGTGCCAGCAGCCCCACCAGGGGATTGAACACCGGGGAGCTGTTTTTT
CASSPTRGLNTGELFF
>TRBV7-2|TRBJ2-3|TRBD1|few
TGTGCCAGCACCTGGGACAGGGGAACCACAGATACGCAGTATTTT
CASTWDRGTTDTQYF
>TRBV24-1|TRBJ2-7|TRBD1|.
TGTGCCACCAGTGACCCGGGACAGGGCTCCTACGAGCAGTACTTC
CATSDPGQGSYEQYF
>TRBV27|TRBJ2-1|.|.
TGTGCCAGCAGTTTATCGGAGGGGTACAATGAGCAGTTCTTC
CASSLSEGYNEQFF
>TRBV25-1|TRBJ2-5|TRBD2|few
TGTGCCAGCCAGCTCGGGGGAGGGGAGACCCAGTACTTC
CASQLGGGETQYF
>TRBV18|TRBJ2-7|.|.
TGTGCCAGCTCACCACTGAAGGTAACAGGAGCCTTAAGGTCCTACGAGCAGTACTTC
CASSPLKVTGALRSYEQYF
>TRBV29-1|TRBJ1-2|TRBD1|.
TGCAGCGTTGAAGATAAAGTACAGGGGTATGGCTACACCTTC
CSVEDKVQGYGYTF
>TRBV29-1|TRBJ2-6|TRBD1|.
TGCAGCGCCGCAGACGGGACAGGAGGCTCCGGGGCCAACGTCCTGACTTTC
CSAADGTGGSGANVLTF
>TRBV5-1|TRBJ1-1|.|.
TGCGCCAGCAGCTTGGCCGCCGGGGGGACTAGTACTGAAGCTTTCTTT
CASSLAAGGTSTEAFF
>TRBV4-3|TRBJ1-4|.|once
TGCGCCAGCAGCCCATCCGGGAGGGGGGAAAAACTGTTTTTT
CASSPSGRGEKLFF
>TRBV28|TRBJ2-7|TRBD1|.
TGTGCCAGCAGTAGGACAGGCCTGAACTACGAGCAGTACTTC
CASSRTGLNYEQYF
>TRBV9|TRBJ1-2|.|once
TGTGCCAGCACTATCGGCGGGGGCGACTATGGCTACACCTTC
CASTIGGGDYGYTF
>TRBV7-2|TRBJ2-7|TRBD2|.
TGTGCCAGCAGCTTAGGGGGGACTAGCGGGAGAGTATACGAGCAGTACTTC
CASSLGGTSGRVYEQYF
>TRBV5-5|TRBJ1-1|.|.
TGTGCCAGCTTCGGACAGACTGAAGCTTTCTTT
CASFGQTEAFF
>TRBV11-2|TRBJ2-3|.|.
TGTGCCAGCAGCTTAGTAGCGGTCCCAGATACGCAGTATTTT
CASSLVAVPDTQYF